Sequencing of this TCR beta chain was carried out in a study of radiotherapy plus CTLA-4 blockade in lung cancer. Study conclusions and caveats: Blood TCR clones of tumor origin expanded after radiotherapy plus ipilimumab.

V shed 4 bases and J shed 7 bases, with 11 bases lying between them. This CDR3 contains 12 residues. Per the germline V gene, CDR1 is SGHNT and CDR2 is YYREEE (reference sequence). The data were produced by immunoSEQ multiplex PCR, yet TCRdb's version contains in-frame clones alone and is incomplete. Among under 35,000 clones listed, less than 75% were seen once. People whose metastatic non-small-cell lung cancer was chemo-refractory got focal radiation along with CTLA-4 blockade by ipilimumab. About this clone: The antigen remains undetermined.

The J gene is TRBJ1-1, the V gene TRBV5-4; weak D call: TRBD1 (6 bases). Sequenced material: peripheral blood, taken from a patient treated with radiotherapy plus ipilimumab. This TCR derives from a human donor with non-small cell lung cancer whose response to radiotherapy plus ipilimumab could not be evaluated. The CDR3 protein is CASSLGQIEAFF. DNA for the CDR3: TGTGCCAGCAGCCTTGGACAGATTGAAGCTTTCTTT.